These 8 T cell receptor beta chains share one sample of origin, sequenced in a study of brain T cells in children with intractable seizures. TCRdb keeps only in-frame clones here, not all; method: immunoSEQ multiplex PCR. The sample contains more than 40,000 clones, about nine tenths of which appear only once. The sequences come from peripheral blood, collected at surgery. The receptors were sampled from a girl aged 2-10 years with tuberous sclerosis and intractable seizures.

This chain links TRBV6-1 with TRBJ2-3; D is unclear. V lost 2 bases and J 6 bases, leaving 6 bases between the germline ends. The CDR3 is 12 residues long. The germline V gene encodes CDR1 MNHNS and CDR2 SASEGT. The DNA of the CDR3 is TGTGCCAGCAGTGAATCACGGGATACGCAGTATTTT. Its translation: CASSESRDTQYF.

The sample holds a few counts of this clone. The rearrangement links TRBV19 to TRBJ1-2; TRBD1 is a possible D gene (6 bases). V was clipped by 4 bases and J by 5 bases, with 11 bases between them. The CDR3 runs 13 residues. Germline CDR1 and CDR2: LNHDA and SQIVND (reference sequence). CDR3 region: CASSTLTGYGYTF. The CDR3 DNA sequence: TGTGCCAGTAGTACCCTCACAGGGTATGGCTACACCTTC.

The V gene is TRBV25-1, the J gene TRBJ2-2; 9 nucleotides agree with TRBD1. The CDR3 has 14 residues. J lost 3 bases, V lost 7 bases, and 3 bases had no gene match. Germline lookup yields CDR1 MGHDK and CDR2 SYGVNS. The CDR3 nucleotides are TGTGCCAGCAAATGGGACAGGGACACCGGGGAGCTGTTTTTT. Amino acid sequence: CASKWDRDTGELFF.

This chain's CDR3 is CATRPASEETQYF. CDR3 nucleotides: TGTGCCACCCGCCCAGCTAGCGAAGAGACCCAGTACTTC. V gene TRBV15 combines with J gene TRBJ2-5, with TRBD2 as a possible D gene (6 bases). Germline V gives CDR1 LNHNV, CDR2 YYDKDF (reference sequence). This CDR3 is 13 amino acids long. Trimming took off 8 bases at V and 3 bases at J, with 13 bases between the two ends. Full variable domain (remainder filled in from reference TRBV15 and TRBJ2-5): DAMVIQNPRYQVTQFGKPVTLSCSQTLNHNVMYWYQQKSSQAPKLLFHYYDKDFNNEADTPDNFQSRRPNTSFCFLDIRSPGLGDTAMYLCATRPASEETQYFGPGTRLLVL.

This chain uses TRBV4-1 with TRBJ2-1, with no clear D. V gave up 0 bases and J gave up 8 bases, with 5 bases separating them. There are 12 residues in the CDR3. CDR1 is MGHRA and CDR2 is YSYEKL in the germline V gene. CDR3 DNA sequence: TGCGCCAGCAGCCAAGATTACGATGAGCAGTTCTTC. Its protein is CASSQDYDEQFF.

V usage is TRBV5-1 and J usage is TRBJ2-1, with 10 nucleotides matching TRBD2. Germline loops: CDR1 SGHRS, CDR2 YFSETQ. The trim removed 0 bases at V and 3 bases at J, leaving 6 bases unmatched. This CDR3 contains 17 residues. CDR3 sequence: CASSLGLSGGSYNEQFF. DNA for the CDR3: TGCGCCAGCAGCTTGGGGCTTAGCGGGGGGAGCTACAATGAGCAGTTCTTC.

J is TRBJ2-2 and V is TRBV5-4; a weak D match, TRBD2 (6 bases). The CDR3 is made up of 14 amino acids. Germline V gene lookup returns CDR1 SGHNT and CDR2 YYREEE (reference sequence). V lost 4 bases and J lost 7, with 14 bases in between. CDR3: CASSMRAGYGELFF. CDR3 sequence (DNA): TGTGCCAGCAGCATGAGGGCGGGGTACGGGGAGCTGTTTTTT.

CDR3 sequence reads: CATSKTSVGELFF. The CDR3, as DNA: TGTGCCACCAGTAAAACTAGCGTCGGGGAGCTGTTTTTT. The genes are TRBV24-1 and TRBJ2-2, with 7 bases matching TRBD2. The V and J ends lost 6 bases and 7 bases, in that order; junction bases with no gene match: 4. The germline gives CDR1 KGHDR, CDR2 SFDVKD. This CDR3 has 13 amino acids.